The 19 T cell receptor beta chains presented below share a single source sample, sequenced in a study of shared clonotypes between healthy human individuals. Using immunoSEQ multiplex PCR, the repertoire was profiled, and TCRdb retains in-frame clones only, with some absent. This sample carries 2.5 million or so clones, roughly 92% of them seen once, and the ten largest clones take roughly 0.15%. Material for sequencing was naive CD4+ T cells sorted from blood. The subset is: CD45RA+ positively selected. All receptors derive from a man aged 18 to 30 in good health.

V and J are TRBV6-5 and TRBJ1-1; a weak D match, TRBD1 (5 bases). V lost 8 bases to trimming and J lost 7 bases, with 8 bases between them. The length of the CDR3 is 10 residues. The V gene's germline CDR1 is MNHEY and CDR2 SVGAGI. The CDR3: CASGTVEAFF. The CDR3 nucleotides are TGTGCCAGCGGGACGGTTGAAGCTTTCTTT.

V is TRBV20-1 and J is TRBJ1-1; D is perhaps TRBD1 (5 bases). V dropped 5 bases and J dropped 8 bases, with 12 bases sitting between them. Germline CDR1 and CDR2: DFQATT and SNEGSKA (reference sequence). The CDR3 has 11 amino acids. DNA for the CDR3: TGCAGTGCTGGGGACGAAAAGGAAGCTTTCTTT. Protein sequence: CSAGDEKEAFF.

This sequence joins TRBV9 and TRBJ2-1; possibly TRBD2 for D (7 bases). The V end was cut by 0 bases, the J end by 5 bases, with 18 bases between. Germline V gene sequence: CDR1 SGDLS, CDR2 YYNGEE. This CDR3 contains 17 residues. The CDR3, as DNA: TGTGCCAGCAGCGTAGCTTCGCGGGGGCCCGGGGACAATGAGCAGTTCTTC. Its protein is CASSVASRGPGDNEQFF.

The V call is TRBV6-5, the J call TRBJ1-4; 8 bases are a match to TRBD1. Germline CDR1 is MNHEY and CDR2 is SVGAGI. V shed 6 bases and J 7 bases; nucleotides not matched to a gene: 7. The CDR3 sequence is 14 residues long. CDR3 DNA: TGTGCCAGCAGCTTGGCAGGGGGCTTTGAAAAACTGTTTTTT. It codes for CASSLAGGFEKLFF.

V gene TRBV11-1 combines with J gene TRBJ2-3, with 9 bases that match TRBD2. The CDR3 loop spans 13 amino acids. From germline, CDR1 is SGHAT and CDR2 FQDESV (reference sequence). Trimming at V came to 2 bases and at J to 8 bases, leaving 2 bases not matched to a gene. The CDR3: CASSLISGGTQYF. CDR3 bases: TGTGCCAGCAGCTTAATTAGCGGGGGTACGCAGTATTTT.

This clone was detected once. The sample carries other DNA sequences with the same CDR3. J is TRBJ2-3 and V is TRBV10-3; D is unclear. V was pared by 4 bases and J by 6 bases, with 5 bases between. Per the germline V gene, CDR1 is ENHRY and CDR2 is SYGVKD. This CDR3 spans 11 amino acids. CDR3: CAISVSDTQYF. In DNA, the CDR3 is TGTGCCATCAGTGTCTCCGATACGCAGTATTTT.

The chain carries TRBV6-1 and TRBJ1-3, with 7 bases fitting TRBD1. This CDR3 is built from 19 residues. Trimming took 0 bases from V and 5 from J; bases not matched to a gene: 16. Germline loops: CDR1 MNHNS, CDR2 SASEGT. CDR3 loop: CASSEALGTDRQKRNTIYF. CDR3 nucleotide sequence: TGTGCCAGCAGTGAAGCGCTGGGTACGGACAGGCAGAAAAGAAACACCATATATTTT.

This clone was recorded once. The chain links TRBV9 to TRBJ2-6; weak D call: TRBD1 (6 bases). V lost 2 bases and J lost 0, with 15 bases in between. The CDR3 is 18 amino acids. Germline V gene sequence: CDR1 SGDLS, CDR2 YYNGEE. This CDR3 reads CASSVPRAGVSGANVLTF. The CDR3 DNA follows: TGTGCCAGCAGCGTGCCGCGGGCAGGGGTCTCTGGGGCCAACGTCCTGACTTTC.

This clone appeared a single time. The chain couples TRBV5-5 to TRBJ1-1; D gene ambiguous. The germline V gene encodes CDR1 SGHKS and CDR2 YYEKEE (reference sequence). Trimming shortened V by 1 base and J by 3 bases, and 7 bases separated the two germline ends. The CDR3 runs 13 residues. In nucleotides, the CDR3 is TGTGCCAGCAGCTTGCACCGAGACACTGAAGCTTTCTTT. Protein: CASSLHRDTEAFF.

The chain is built from TRBV28 and TRBJ1-4, with unresolved D. This CDR3 has 14 residues. Trimming pared 4 bases from V and 4 bases from J, leaving 10 bases between. Germline CDR1 reads MDHEN; CDR2 reads SYDVKM. The CDR3 DNA reads as TGTGCCAGCAGTTGGCAAGTATTTAATGAAAAACTGTTTTTT. As protein: CASSWQVFNEKLFF.

This clone was observed once. This chain connects TRBV29-1 to TRBJ2-3; TRBD2 aligns across 11 bases. Germline lookup yields CDR1 SQVTM and CDR2 ANQGSEA. V was clipped by 5 bases and J by 5 bases; unmatched bases: 6. The CDR3 loop spans 14 amino acids. CDR3 amino acids: CSVSLAGGRDTQYF. The DNA for the CDR3 is TGCAGCGTTTCGCTAGCGGGGGGAAGAGATACGCAGTATTTT.

This chain joins TRBV6-6 and TRBJ2-1, with D possibly being TRBD2 (6 bases). The V end lost 2 bases, the J end lost 7 bases, and 12 bases lay between the germline ends. The germline V gene has CDR1 MNHNY and CDR2 SVGAGI (reference sequence). The CDR3 consists of 14 residues. CDR3 protein: CASSYEMTRNEQFF. The CDR3 DNA reads TGTGCCAGCAGTTACGAGATGACTAGGAATGAGCAGTTCTTC.

The J gene is TRBJ2-7, the V gene TRBV6-1; either TRBD1 or TRBD2 may supply D (5 bases each). Looked up from germline, CDR1 is MNHNS and CDR2 is SASEGT. V was trimmed by 4 bases and J by 2 bases, leaving 18 bases between them. This CDR3 region has 16 residues. Written as DNA, the CDR3 is TGTGCCAGCAGTGGGGGTGTGTGGGGGAGCCCCTACGAGCAGTACTTC. Protein sequence: CASSGGVWGSPYEQYF.

The CDR3 nucleotides are TGTGCCATCAGTGAGTCACTCGGACTAGCGGGAGCTGGGGCCAACGTCCTGACTTTC. Translated: CAISESLGLAGAGANVLTF. The chain employs TRBV10-3 and TRBJ2-6; 13 bases map to TRBD2. This CDR3 is 19 amino acids long. V shed 0 bases and J 2 bases; nucleotides not matched to a gene: 4. CDR1 is ENHRY and CDR2 is SYGVKD in the germline V gene.

With respect to this clone: It is likely a read error: a sequence one base away is far more abundant. Other DNA variants within this sample encode the same CDR3. The genes are TRBV7-2 and TRBJ2-3, with unresolved D. This CDR3 contains 13 residues. Germline values: CDR1 SGHTA, CDR2 FQGNSA. The ends were cut back, 2 bases at V and 0 bases at J, with 3 bases in the middle. The CDR3 here is CASSLLSTDTQYF. CDR3 sequence (DNA): TGTGCCAGCAGCTTACTGAGCACAGATACGCAGTATTTT.

The chain joins TRBV7-9 to TRBJ1-2, with D perhaps matching TRBD1 (6 bases). Germline-derived CDR1 and CDR2 are SEHNR and FQNEAQ (reference sequence). The CDR3 has 15 amino acids. Deletions cut 2 bases from V and 2 bases from J, with 12 bases between. The CDR3 region is CASSLRGTLNYGYTF. The CDR3, as DNA: TGTGCCAGCAGCTTACGGGGGACACTGAACTATGGCTACACCTTC.

The rearrangement joins TRBV6-1 to TRBJ1-5, with a tentative D call TRBD1 (6 bases). The V gene's germline CDR1 is MNHNS and CDR2 SASEGT. The CDR3 consists of 14 residues. Trimming took 3 bases from V and 5 from J, leaving 11 bases between them. The CDR3 reads CASSERGGDQPQHF. In DNA, the CDR3 is TGTGCCAGCAGTGAGAGGGGGGGGGATCAGCCCCAGCATTTT.

The gene calls are TRBV19 and TRBJ1-2; no clear D gene. V was pared by 5 bases and J by 6 bases, with 13 bases between. Germline values: CDR1 LNHDA, CDR2 SQIVND (reference sequence). The CDR3 sequence is 13 residues long. The DNA of the CDR3 is TGTGCCAGTAGTGTATCTTGGCTCGATGGCTACACCTTC. This sequence encodes CASSVSWLDGYTF.

The J gene is TRBJ2-1, the V gene TRBV4-3; D is unresolved. V was shortened by 3 bases and J by 7 bases, with 16 bases between the two germline ends. The germline V gene has CDR1 LGHNA and CDR2 YSLEER. The CDR3 runs to 15 residues. CDR3 coding DNA: TGCGCCAGCAGCCATGGAGTTGAAGGAATGAATGAGCAGTTCTTC. Translation: CASSHGVEGMNEQFF.